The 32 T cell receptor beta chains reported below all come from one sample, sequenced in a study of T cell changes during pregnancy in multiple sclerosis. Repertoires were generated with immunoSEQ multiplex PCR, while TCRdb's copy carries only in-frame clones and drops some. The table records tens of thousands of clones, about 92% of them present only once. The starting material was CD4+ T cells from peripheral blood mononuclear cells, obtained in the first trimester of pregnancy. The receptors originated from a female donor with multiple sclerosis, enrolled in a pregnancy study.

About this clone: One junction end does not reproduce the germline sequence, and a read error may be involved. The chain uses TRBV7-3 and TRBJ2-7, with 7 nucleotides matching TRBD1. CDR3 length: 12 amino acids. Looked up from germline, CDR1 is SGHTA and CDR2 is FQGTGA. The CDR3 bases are TGTGCCAGCAGCGCCGGCCTGGACAGGATGAACTTC. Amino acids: CASSAGLDRMNF. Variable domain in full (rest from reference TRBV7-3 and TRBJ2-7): GAGVSQTPSNKVTEKGKYVELRCDPISGHTALYWYRQSLGQGPEFLIYFQGTGAADDSGLPNDRFFAVRPEGSVSTLKIQRTERGDSAVYLCASSAGLDRMNFGPGTRLTVT.

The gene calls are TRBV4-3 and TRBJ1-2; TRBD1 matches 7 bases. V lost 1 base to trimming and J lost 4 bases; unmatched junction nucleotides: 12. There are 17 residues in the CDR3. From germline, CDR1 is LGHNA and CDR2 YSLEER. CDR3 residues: CASSQVSGGGWGYGYTF. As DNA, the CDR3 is TGCGCCAGCAGCCAAGTTTCTGGAGGGGGCTGGGGCTATGGCTACACCTTC.

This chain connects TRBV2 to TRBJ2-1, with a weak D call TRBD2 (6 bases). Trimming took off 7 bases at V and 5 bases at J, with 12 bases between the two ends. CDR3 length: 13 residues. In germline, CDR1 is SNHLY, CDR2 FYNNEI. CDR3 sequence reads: CASTRRGHNEQFF. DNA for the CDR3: TGTGCCAGCACGAGGCGGGGCCACAATGAGCAGTTCTTC.

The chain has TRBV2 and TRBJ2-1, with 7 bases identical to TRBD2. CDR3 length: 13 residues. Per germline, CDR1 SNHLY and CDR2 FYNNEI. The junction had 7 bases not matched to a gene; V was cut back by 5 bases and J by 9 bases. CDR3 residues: CASSQQLATEQFF. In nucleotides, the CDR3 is TGTGCCAGCAGTCAACAACTAGCGACTGAGCAGTTCTTC.

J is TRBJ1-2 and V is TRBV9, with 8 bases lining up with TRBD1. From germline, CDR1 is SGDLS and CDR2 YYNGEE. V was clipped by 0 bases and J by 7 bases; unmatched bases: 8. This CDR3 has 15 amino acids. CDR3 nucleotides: TGTGCCAGCAGCGTAGGGGGCAGGGGGCAGGGTGGCTACACCTTC. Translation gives CASSVGGRGQGGYTF.

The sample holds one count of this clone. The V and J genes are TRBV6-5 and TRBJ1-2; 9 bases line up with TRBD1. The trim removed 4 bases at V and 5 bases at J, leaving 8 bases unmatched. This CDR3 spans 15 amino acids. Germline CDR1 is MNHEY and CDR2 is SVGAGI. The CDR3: CASSWGGTGWYGYTF. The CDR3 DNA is TGTGCCAGCAGTTGGGGCGGGACAGGGTGGTATGGCTACACCTTC.

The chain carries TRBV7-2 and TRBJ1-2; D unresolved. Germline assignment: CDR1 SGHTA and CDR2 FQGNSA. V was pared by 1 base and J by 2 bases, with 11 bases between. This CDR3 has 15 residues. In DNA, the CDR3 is TGTGCCAGCAGCTTAGTAAGCGGCTTGAACTATGGCTACACCTTC. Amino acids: CASSLVSGLNYGYTF.

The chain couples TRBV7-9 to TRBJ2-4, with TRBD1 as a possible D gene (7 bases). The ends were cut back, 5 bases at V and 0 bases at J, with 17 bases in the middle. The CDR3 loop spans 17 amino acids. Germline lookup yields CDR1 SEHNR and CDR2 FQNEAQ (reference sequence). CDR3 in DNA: TGTGCCAGCAGCCGCGCGACAGGGACTCTAGCCAAAAACATTCAGTACTTC. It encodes CASSRATGTLAKNIQYF.

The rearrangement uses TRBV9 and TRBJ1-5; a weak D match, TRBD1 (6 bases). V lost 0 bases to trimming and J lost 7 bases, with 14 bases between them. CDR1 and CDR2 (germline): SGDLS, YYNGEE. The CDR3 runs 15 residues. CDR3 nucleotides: TGTGCCAGCAGCGTAGATGAGGGGGATTACCAGCCCCAGCATTTT. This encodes CASSVDEGDYQPQHF.

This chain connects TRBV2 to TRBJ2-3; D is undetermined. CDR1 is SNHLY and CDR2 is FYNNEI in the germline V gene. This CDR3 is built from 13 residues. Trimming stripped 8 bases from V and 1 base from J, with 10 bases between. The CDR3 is CASEARRTDTQYF. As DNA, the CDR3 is TGTGCCAGCGAGGCCCGACGCACAGATACGCAGTATTTT.

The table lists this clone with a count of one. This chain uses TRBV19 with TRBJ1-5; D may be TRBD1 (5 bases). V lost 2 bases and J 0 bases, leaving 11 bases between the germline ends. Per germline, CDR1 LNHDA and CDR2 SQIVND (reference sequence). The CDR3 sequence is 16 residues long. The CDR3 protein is CASSINRGFSNQPQHF. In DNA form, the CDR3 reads TGTGCCAGTAGTATAAACCGGGGGTTTAGCAATCAGCCCCAGCATTTT. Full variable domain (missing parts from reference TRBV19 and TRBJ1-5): DGGITQSPKYLFRKEGQNVTLSCEQNLNHDAMYWYRQDPGQGLRLIYYSQIVNDFQKGDIAEGYSVSREKKESFPLTVTSAQKNPTAFYLCASSINRGFSNQPQHFGDGTRLSIL.

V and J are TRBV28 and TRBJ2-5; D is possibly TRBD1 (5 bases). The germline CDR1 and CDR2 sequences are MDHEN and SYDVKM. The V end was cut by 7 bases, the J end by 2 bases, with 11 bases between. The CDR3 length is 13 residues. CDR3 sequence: CASNDQGQETQYF. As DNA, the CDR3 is TGTGCCAGCAACGACCAGGGTCAAGAGACCCAGTACTTC.

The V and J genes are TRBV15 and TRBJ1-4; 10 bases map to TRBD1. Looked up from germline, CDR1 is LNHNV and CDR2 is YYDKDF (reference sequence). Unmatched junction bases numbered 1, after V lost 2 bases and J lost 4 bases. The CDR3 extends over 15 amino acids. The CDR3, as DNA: TGTGCCACCAGCAGACGGACAGGGGGTAATGAAAAACTGTTTTTT. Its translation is CATSRRTGGNEKLFF.

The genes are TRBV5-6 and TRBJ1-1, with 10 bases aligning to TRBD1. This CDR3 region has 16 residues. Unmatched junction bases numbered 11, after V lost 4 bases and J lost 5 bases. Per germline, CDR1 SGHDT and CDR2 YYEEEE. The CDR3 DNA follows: TGTGCCAGCAGCGGCCTAGACAGGGGGCTCTGGACTGAAGCTTTCTTT. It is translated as CASSGLDRGLWTEAFF.

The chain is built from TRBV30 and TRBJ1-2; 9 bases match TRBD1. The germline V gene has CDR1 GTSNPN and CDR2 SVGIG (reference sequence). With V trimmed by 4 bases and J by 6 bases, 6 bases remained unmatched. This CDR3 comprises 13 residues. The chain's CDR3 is CAWNWGTGNGYTF. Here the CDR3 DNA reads TGTGCCTGGAATTGGGGGACAGGGAATGGCTACACCTTC.

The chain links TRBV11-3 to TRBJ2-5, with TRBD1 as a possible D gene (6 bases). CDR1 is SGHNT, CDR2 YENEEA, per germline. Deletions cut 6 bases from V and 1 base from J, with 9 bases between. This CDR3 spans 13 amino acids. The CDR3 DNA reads TGTGCCAGCAGTCGGACAGCCCAAGAGACCCAGTACTTC. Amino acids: CASSRTAQETQYF.

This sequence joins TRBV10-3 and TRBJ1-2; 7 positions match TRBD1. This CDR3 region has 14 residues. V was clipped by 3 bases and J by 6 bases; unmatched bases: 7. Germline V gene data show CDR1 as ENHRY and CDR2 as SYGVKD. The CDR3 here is CAISEGTEPDGYTF. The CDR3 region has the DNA TGTGCCATCAGTGAAGGGACAGAGCCAGATGGCTACACCTTC.

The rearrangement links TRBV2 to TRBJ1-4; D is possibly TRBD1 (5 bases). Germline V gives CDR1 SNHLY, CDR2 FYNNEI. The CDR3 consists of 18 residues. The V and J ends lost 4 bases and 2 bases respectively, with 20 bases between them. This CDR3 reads CASSVHRQGGFTNEKLFF. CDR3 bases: TGTGCCAGCAGTGTTCACCGGCAGGGAGGGTTTACTAATGAAAAACTGTTTTTT.

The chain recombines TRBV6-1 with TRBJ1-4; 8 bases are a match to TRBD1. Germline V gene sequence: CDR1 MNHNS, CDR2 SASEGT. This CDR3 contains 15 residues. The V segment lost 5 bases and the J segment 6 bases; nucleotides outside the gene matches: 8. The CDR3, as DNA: TGTGCCAGCAGTAACCGACAGGGGCTAGATGAAAAACTGTTTTTT. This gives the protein CASSNRQGLDEKLFF.

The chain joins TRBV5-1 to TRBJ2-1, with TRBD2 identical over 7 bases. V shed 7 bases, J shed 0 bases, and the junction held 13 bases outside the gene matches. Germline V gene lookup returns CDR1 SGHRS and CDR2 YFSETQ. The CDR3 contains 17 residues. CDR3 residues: CASVEGGRAYSYNEQFF. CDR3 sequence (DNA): TGCGCCAGCGTGGAGGGAGGGCGGGCTTACTCCTACAATGAGCAGTTCTTC.

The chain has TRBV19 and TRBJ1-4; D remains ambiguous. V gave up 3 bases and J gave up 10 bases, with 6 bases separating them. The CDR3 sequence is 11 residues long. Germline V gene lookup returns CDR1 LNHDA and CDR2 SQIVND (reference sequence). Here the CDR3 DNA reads TGTGCCAGTAGTATTGCGGGAAAACTGTTTTTT. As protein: CASSIAGKLFF. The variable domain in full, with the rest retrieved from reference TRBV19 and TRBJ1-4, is DGGITQSPKYLFRKEGQNVTLSCEQNLNHDAMYWYRQDPGQGLRLIYYSQIVNDFQKGDIAEGYSVSREKKESFPLTVTSAQKNPTAFYLCASSIAGKLFFGSGTQLSVL.

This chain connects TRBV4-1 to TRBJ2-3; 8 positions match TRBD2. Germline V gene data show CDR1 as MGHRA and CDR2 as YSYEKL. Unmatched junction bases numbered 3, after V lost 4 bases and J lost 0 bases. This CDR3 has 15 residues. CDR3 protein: CASSPSGSSTDTQYF. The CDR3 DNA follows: TGCGCCAGCAGCCCTAGCGGGTCTAGCACAGATACGCAGTATTTT.

The CDR3 here is CASSSRGMGLFF. CDR3 DNA sequence: TGTGCCAGTAGTTCCAGGGGTATGGGGCTGTTTTTT. V is TRBV19 and J is TRBJ1-4, with a weak D call TRBD1 (6 bases). Germline loops: CDR1 LNHDA, CDR2 SQIVND (reference sequence). The CDR3 runs to 12 residues. V was trimmed by 5 bases and J by 14 bases, leaving 15 bases between them.

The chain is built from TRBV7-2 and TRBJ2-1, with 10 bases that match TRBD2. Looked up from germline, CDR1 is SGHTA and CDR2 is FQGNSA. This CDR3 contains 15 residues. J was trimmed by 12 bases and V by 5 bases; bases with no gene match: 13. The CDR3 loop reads CASSPRTSGGWGQFF. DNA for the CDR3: TGTGCCAGCAGCCCCAGGACTAGCGGTGGGTGGGGGCAGTTCTTC.

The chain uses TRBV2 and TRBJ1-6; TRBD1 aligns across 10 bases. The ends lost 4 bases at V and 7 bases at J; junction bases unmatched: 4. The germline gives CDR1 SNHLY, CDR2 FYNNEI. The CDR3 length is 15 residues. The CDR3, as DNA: TGTGCCAGCAGTGTCGGACAGGGGGGGAATTCACCCCTCCACTTT. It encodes CASSVGQGGNSPLHF.

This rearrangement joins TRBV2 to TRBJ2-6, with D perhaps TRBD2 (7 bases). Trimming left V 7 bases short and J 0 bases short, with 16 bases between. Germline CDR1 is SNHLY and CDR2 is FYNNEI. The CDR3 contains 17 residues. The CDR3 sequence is CASTIKRGGSGANVLTF. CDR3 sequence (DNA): TGTGCCAGCACTATCAAGAGGGGGGGCTCTGGGGCCAACGTCCTGACTTTC.

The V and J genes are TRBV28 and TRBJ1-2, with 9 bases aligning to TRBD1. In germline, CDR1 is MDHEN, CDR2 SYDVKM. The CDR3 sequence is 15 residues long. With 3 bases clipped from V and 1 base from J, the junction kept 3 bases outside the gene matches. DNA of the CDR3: TGTGCCAGCAGTTTCGGGACAGGGATTAACTATGGCTACACCTTC. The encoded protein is CASSFGTGINYGYTF.

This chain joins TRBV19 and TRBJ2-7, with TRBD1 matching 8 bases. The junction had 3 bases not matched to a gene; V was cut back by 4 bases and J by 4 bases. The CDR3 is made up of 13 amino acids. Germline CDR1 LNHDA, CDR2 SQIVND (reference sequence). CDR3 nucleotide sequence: TGTGCCAGTAGTACCGGACAGGGTTACGAGCAGTACTTC. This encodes CASSTGQGYEQYF.

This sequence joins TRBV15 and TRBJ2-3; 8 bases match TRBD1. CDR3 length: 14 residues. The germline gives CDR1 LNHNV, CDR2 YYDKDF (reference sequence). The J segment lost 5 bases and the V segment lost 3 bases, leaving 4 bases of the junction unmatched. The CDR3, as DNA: TGTGCCACCAGCAGCAGGGGGCGATTAGATACGCAGTATTTT. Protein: CATSSRGRLDTQYF.

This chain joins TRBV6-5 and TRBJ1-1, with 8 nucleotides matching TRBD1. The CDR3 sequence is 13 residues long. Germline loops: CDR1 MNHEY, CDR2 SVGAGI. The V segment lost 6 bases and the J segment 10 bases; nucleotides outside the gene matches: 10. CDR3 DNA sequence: TGTGCCAGCAGCCCCCTCGGGACAGGCACAGCTTTCTTT. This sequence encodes CASSPLGTGTAFF.

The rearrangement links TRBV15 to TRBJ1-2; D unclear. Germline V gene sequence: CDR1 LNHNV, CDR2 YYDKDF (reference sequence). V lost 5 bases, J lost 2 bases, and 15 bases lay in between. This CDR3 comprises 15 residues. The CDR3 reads CATSRRGGRNYGYTF. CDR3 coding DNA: TGTGCCACCAGCCGCCGGGGAGGGAGGAACTATGGCTACACCTTC.

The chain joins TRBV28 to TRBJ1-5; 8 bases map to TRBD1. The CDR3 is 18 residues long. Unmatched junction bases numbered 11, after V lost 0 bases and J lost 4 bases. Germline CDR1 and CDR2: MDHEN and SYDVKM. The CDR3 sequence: CASSLWGASGTGNQPQHF. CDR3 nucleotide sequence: TGTGCCAGCAGTTTATGGGGCGCCTCCGGGACAGGTAATCAGCCCCAGCATTTT.